Listed below are T cell receptor beta chains from one sample, sequenced in a study of T-cell memory formation after mild COVID-19. In TCRdb, the 5' RACE reads were re-called with MiXCR into one record per CDR3 protein. The sample records a few hundred thousand distinct CDR3 sequences, under 25% being singletons. Sequenced material: PBMCs or a T cell subset sorted from them (not recorded which). These receptors were obtained from an adult woman who had mild COVID-19 (a few samples of this study predate the infection). Cell type and time point are not known. The CDR3 runs from the conserved cysteine through the conserved F or W. D genes are given only for firm matches. Size is stated for part of the rows, as once, few or many counts, or as a class when the clone is expanded.

cdr3_aa cdr3_nt j_call v_call d_call clone_size
CASSLGGGAGNTIYF TGTGCCAGCAGCTTAGGAGGGGGCGCTGGAAACACCATATATTTT TRBJ1-3 TRBV7-6 TRBD1 -
CASSIGRTEQYF TGTGCCAGTAGTATTGGGAGAACCGAGCAGTACTTC TRBJ2-7 TRBV19 - -
CASTGLADYEQYF TGTGCCAGCACCGGACTAGCGGACTACGAGCAGTACTTC TRBJ2-7 TRBV27 TRBD2 -
CASSPGTPETQYF TGTGCCAGCAGCCCAGGGACCCCAGAGACCCAGTACTTC TRBJ2-5 TRBV6-5 - -
CASNPSRGLAGLNEQFF TGTGCCAGCAACCCCAGCCGTGGACTAGCGGGATTAAATGAGCAGTTCTTC TRBJ2-1 TRBV6-2/TRBV6-3 TRBD2 -
CASSLGTSGKYEQYF TGTGCCAGCAGCTTGGGGACTAGCGGGAAGTACGAGCAGTACTTC TRBJ2-7 TRBV5-5 TRBD2 -
CATPGFTYGYTF TGTGCCACCCCTGGTTTCACCTATGGCTACACCTTC TRBJ1-2 TRBV24-1 - few
CASSLQIDNTEAFF TGCGCCAGCAGCTTACAGATAGATAACACTGAAGCTTTCTTT TRBJ1-1 TRBV5-1 - -
CASSQGGDVDEQFF TGTGCCAGCAGCCAGGGGGGGGACGTGGATGAGCAGTTCTTC TRBJ2-1 TRBV4-2 TRBD2 few
CASSQPGQRYEQYF TGCGCCAGCAGCCAGCCGGGACAGCGGTACGAGCAGTACTTC TRBJ2-7 TRBV4-1 TRBD1 few
CACWDRGGTEAFF TGTGCATGCTGGGACAGGGGAGGCACTGAAGCTTTCTTT TRBJ1-1 TRBV30 TRBD1 few
CATSDPSEGQGSTGELFF TGTGCCACCAGTGACCCTTCGGAGGGACAGGGTTCCACCGGGGAGCTGTTTTTT TRBJ2-2 TRBV24-1 TRBD1 few
CASSPGTGVEKLFF TGCGCCAGCAGCCCCGGGACAGGGGTTGAAAAACTGTTTTTT TRBJ1-4 TRBV4-3 TRBD1 -
CASSVFSEKLFF TGTGCCAGTAGTGTTTTCAGCGAAAAACTGTTTTTT TRBJ1-4 TRBV19 - -
CASSTGRPSLNEQFF TGTGCCAGTAGTACGGGGAGGCCTTCCCTCAATGAGCAGTTCTTC TRBJ2-1 TRBV19 - once
CASSRRIGNTEAFF TGTGCCAGCAGCAGGAGGATCGGGAACACTGAAGCTTTCTTT TRBJ1-1 TRBV5-6 - few
CASSPPTAINTEAFF TGTGCCAGCAGCCCCCCGACAGCGATAAACACTGAAGCTTTCTTT TRBJ1-1 TRBV5-5 - few
CASSLAVGETQYF TGCGCCAGCAGCTTGGCCGTAGGGGAGACCCAGTACTTC TRBJ2-5 TRBV5-1 - few
CASSELGTAYTDTQYF TGTGCCAGCTCGGAATTAGGGACAGCTTACACAGATACGCAGTATTTT TRBJ2-3 TRBV18 TRBD1 -
CASSPPVSGQETQYF TGTGCCAGCAGCCCCCCGGTTTCGGGGCAGGAGACCCAGTACTTC TRBJ2-5 TRBV7-8 - few
CASRLSGQGNYEQFF TGTGCCAGCAGACTTTCGGGACAGGGTAATTATGAGCAGTTCTTC TRBJ2-1 TRBV6-2/TRBV6-3 TRBD1 few
CATSREAGVRDTQYF TGTGCCACCAGCAGAGAGGCGGGAGTCAGAGATACGCAGTATTTT TRBJ2-3 TRBV15 TRBD2 many
CASSPPLISGSYGYTF TGTGCCAGCAGTCCCCCTTTGATCTCGGGGAGCTATGGCTACACCTTC TRBJ1-2 TRBV12-3/TRBV12-4 - -
CASSLRRDDGYTF TGTGCCAGCAGTTTACGCAGGGACGATGGCTACACCTTC TRBJ1-2 TRBV12-3/TRBV12-4 - -
CATSDQPGQGQSGANVLTF TGTGCCACCAGTGATCAACCGGGACAGGGGCAGTCTGGGGCCAACGTCCTGACTTTC TRBJ2-6 TRBV24-1 TRBD1 -
CAIRPGTEAFF TGTGCCATCAGACCCGGGACCGAAGCTTTCTTT TRBJ1-1 TRBV10-3 - -
CAWSVQGARYEQYF TGTGCCTGGAGTGTACAGGGGGCGAGGTACGAGCAGTACTTC TRBJ2-7 TRBV30 TRBD1 few
CASSHHIGTSSTYEQYF TGTGCCAGCAGCCACCATATAGGGACTAGCAGCACGTACGAGCAGTACTTC TRBJ2-7 TRBV7-2 TRBD2 -
CASSPGTVNTEAFF TGTGCCAGCAGCCCTGGGACGGTGAACACTGAAGCTTTCTTT TRBJ1-1 TRBV7-9 - many
CARSGGPADTQYF TGTGCCAGGAGTGGGGGGCCTGCAGATACGCAGTATTTT TRBJ2-3 TRBV10-3 - -
CASSVSGEGMNTEAFF TGTGCCAGCAGTGTTAGTGGGGAAGGAATGAACACTGAAGCTTTCTTT TRBJ1-1 TRBV2 - few
CASSGGPDRFFNTEAFF TGTGCCAGCAGTGGCGGCCCGGACAGGTTTTTTAACACTGAAGCTTTCTTT TRBJ1-1 TRBV12-3/TRBV12-4 TRBD1 -
CASRGLAGSTDTQYF TGTGCCAGCAGGGGACTAGCGGGAAGCACAGATACGCAGTATTTT TRBJ2-3 TRBV27 TRBD2 -
CASSLERIRRGTQYF TGTGCCAGCAGCTTAGAAAGAATCCGTCGGGGTACGCAGTATTTT TRBJ2-3 TRBV7-9 - -
CVTEVEVPPYSNQPQHF TGTGTCACGGAGGTGGAGGTCCCCCCATATAGCAATCAGCCCCAGCATTTT TRBJ1-5 TRBV7-9 - few
CASSVGLAGKQFF TGTGCCAGCAGCGTAGGACTAGCGGGAAAGCAGTTCTTC TRBJ2-1 TRBV14 TRBD2 -
CASSYPGTGEWDTQYF TGCGCCAGCAGTTACCCCGGGACAGGGGAATGGGATACGCAGTATTTT TRBJ2-3 TRBV23-1 TRBD1 -
CATSDSGPTYGYTF TGTGCCACCAGTGACAGTGGTCCCACTTATGGCTACACCTTC TRBJ1-2 TRBV24-1 - -